The next 22 T cell receptor beta chains were all read from a single sample in a study of response to subunit inactivated influenza vaccine. From the RT-PCR reads, TCRdb called clonotypes with MiXCR, one entry per CDR3 protein. The table has hundreds of thousands of distinct CDR3 sequences, approximately 10% seen once. The specimen was PBMCs from blood, collected on the day of vaccination. These receptors were collected from a man between 45 and 60 years old who received an inactivated influenza vaccine.

The chain carries TRBV28 and TRBJ2-5, with D maybe TRBD1 (6 bases). This CDR3 region has 13 residues. Germline V gives CDR1 MDHEN, CDR2 SYDVKM. Trimming took 6 bases from V and 5 from J, leaving 13 bases between them. This chain's CDR3 is CASRDGGRETQYF. CDR3 DNA: TGTGCCAGCAGAGATGGGGGCCGGGAGACCCAGTACTTC.

This clonotype was observed at least ten times. This chain links TRBV5-1 with TRBJ2-1; the D is unclear. Trimming took off 0 bases at V and 1 base at J, with 11 bases between the two ends. The CDR3 runs to 16 residues. Germline V gene data show CDR1 as SGHRS and CDR2 as YFSETQ. CDR3 in DNA: TGCGCCAGCAGCTTGGAGTCGGCAGTATCCTACAATGAGCAGTTCTTC. It codes for CASSLESAVSYNEQFF.

The chain uses TRBV11-2 and TRBJ1-2, with a tentative D call TRBD1 (5 bases). This CDR3 is built from 13 residues. Germline V lookup: CDR1 SGHAT, CDR2 FQNNGV. V was clipped by 5 bases and J by 4 bases, with 11 bases between them. The CDR3 nucleotides read TGTGCCAGCAGCACGGGACTGCTCTATGGCTACACCTTC. Amino acid sequence: CASSTGLLYGYTF.

The gene calls are TRBV20-1 and TRBJ2-6; possibly TRBD1 for D (6 bases). The V gene lost 2 bases and the J gene lost 0 bases, with 20 bases spanning the gap. The germline V gene encodes CDR1 DFQATT and CDR2 SNEGSKA (reference sequence). CDR3 length: 19 residues. This chain's CDR3 is CSARLRDIGTLSGANVLTF. The CDR3 DNA reads TGCAGTGCTAGACTACGGGACATAGGAACCCTCTCTGGGGCCAACGTCCTGACTTTC.

The chain recombines TRBV7-2 with TRBJ2-7, with D possibly matching TRBD2 (5 bases). Per germline, CDR1 SGHTA and CDR2 FQGNSA. This CDR3 region has 15 residues. The ends were cut back, 5 bases at V and 5 bases at J, with 19 bases in the middle. The CDR3 loop is CASSPLGLRSDEQYF. CDR3 bases: TGTGCCAGCAGCCCACTAGGGCTTCGGTCTGACGAGCAGTACTTC.

This clonotype was found a few times. The CDR3 region is CAISGQGALSYTF. The CDR3 coding sequence is TGTGCCATCAGCGGCCAGGGGGCATTAAGCTACACCTTC. The chain couples TRBV10-3 to TRBJ1-2, with 8 bases aligning to TRBD1. The CDR3 is 13 residues long. With V trimmed by 6 bases and J by 9 bases, 9 bases remained unmatched. The germline V gene has CDR1 ENHRY and CDR2 SYGVKD.

The chain is built from TRBV13 and TRBJ2-7, with D perhaps assigned TRBD1 or TRBD2 (5 bases each). This CDR3 has 13 residues. The V end lost 8 bases, the J end lost 2 bases, and 13 bases lay between the germline ends. Germline V lookup: CDR1 PRHDT, CDR2 FYEKMQ (reference sequence). CDR3: CASALGDTYEQYF. CDR3 nucleotide sequence: TGTGCCAGCGCCCTGGGGGATACCTACGAGCAGTACTTC.

This clonotype has just a few counts. The chain carries TRBV12-3 or TRBV12-4 and TRBJ2-1; 9 bases line up with TRBD1. This CDR3 spans 15 amino acids. The ends lost 5 bases at V and 6 bases at J; junction bases unmatched: 8. CDR3 sequence (DNA): TGTGCCAGCAGTAAGGGACAGGGCCCTTTCAATGAGCAGTTCTTC. Amino acids: CASSKGQGPFNEQFF.

Many counts were recorded for this clonotype. The V and J genes are TRBV3-1 and TRBJ1-4; D unclear. Germline CDR1 is LGHDT and CDR2 is YNNKEL (reference sequence). V gave up 2 bases and J gave up 12 bases, with 10 bases separating them. The CDR3 loop spans 12 amino acids. The CDR3 nucleotides are TGTGCCAGCAGCCAACCCGACGGGGAACTGTTTTTT. The encoded protein is CASSQPDGELFF.

In regard to this clonotype: Given a much more abundant clone one base away, this may be a read error. The chain carries TRBV27 and TRBJ2-4, with 8 bases matching TRBD2. V lost 6 bases and J lost 7; bases outside the gene matches: 14. CDR3 size: 16 residues. From germline, CDR1 is MNHEY and CDR2 SMNVEV (reference sequence). CDR3 region: CASRRWASGGNNIQYF. CDR3 sequence (DNA): TGTGCCAGCAGGAGGTGGGCGAGCGGGGGAAACAACATTCAGTACTTC.

In this sample, this clonotype turned up many times. The chain has TRBV7-9 and TRBJ1-2, with 7 bases lining up with TRBD1. The CDR3 loop spans 14 amino acids. Germline V lookup: CDR1 SEHNR, CDR2 FQNEAQ (reference sequence). V lost 5 bases and J lost 5; bases outside the gene matches: 8. Written as DNA, the CDR3 is TGTGCCAGCAGCAGTTCCGGGACAGCTTATGGCTACACCTTC. It is translated as CASSSSGTAYGYTF.

This clonotype was recorded many times. This chain links TRBV11-2 with TRBJ1-3; no reliable D call. CDR3 size: 14 residues. V was trimmed by 6 bases and J by 4 bases, leaving 13 bases between them. CDR1 and CDR2 (germline): SGHAT, FQNNGV. The CDR3 nucleotides are TGTGCCAGCAGGACCTGGGAATCCGGAAACACCATATATTTT. This translates into CASRTWESGNTIYF.

The rearrangement joins TRBV3-1 to TRBJ1-2; no clear D. The V end was cut by 2 bases, the J end by 5 bases, with 12 bases between. The CDR3 runs 14 residues. Germline V lookup: CDR1 LGHDT, CDR2 YNNKEL (reference sequence). The CDR3 loop is CASSQSLRAYGYTF. CDR3 bases: TGTGCCAGCAGCCAAAGCCTCCGGGCTTATGGCTACACCTTC.

The CDR3 here is CSAKAQQETQYF. The CDR3 coding sequence is TGCAGTGCCAAGGCACAGCAAGAGACCCAGTACTTC. J is TRBJ2-5 and V is TRBV20-1; no definite D call. The CDR3 consists of 12 residues. The germline V and J ends were trimmed by 6 bases and 2 bases, with 10 bases remaining between them. The germline V gene encodes CDR1 DFQATT and CDR2 SNEGSKA (reference sequence).

This clonotype was seen repeatedly, ten times or more. The rearrangement uses TRBV20-1 and TRBJ2-2; D may correspond to TRBD1 or TRBD2 (6 bases each). Between the trimmed V and J ends, which lost 5 bases and 4 bases, there was a span of 14 bases. The germline V gene encodes CDR1 DFQATT and CDR2 SNEGSKA (reference sequence). The CDR3 consists of 14 residues. The CDR3 loop reads CSAGGQGSTGELFF. CDR3 sequence (DNA): TGCAGTGCTGGGGGGCAGGGAAGCACCGGGGAGCTGTTTTTT.

The chain links TRBV5-3 to TRBJ1-5; D remains ambiguous. TRBV5-3 is flagged as an ORF with uncertain function. The CDR3 runs 12 residues. Between the trimmed V and J ends, which lost 3 bases and 7 bases, there was a span of 8 bases. CDR3 DNA: TGTGCCAGAAGCTGCGGCGGACAGCCCCAGCATTTT. It codes for CARSCGGQPQHF.

This clonotype was seen more than once but under ten times. This rearrangement joins TRBV6-2 or TRBV6-3 to TRBJ2-3; weak D call: TRBD1 (6 bases). The germline V and J ends were trimmed by 5 bases and 6 bases, with 18 bases remaining between them. The germline V gene encodes CDR1 MNHEY and CDR2 SVGEGT. The CDR3 sequence is 15 residues long. As DNA, the CDR3 is TGTGCCAGCAGTGCTTACAGGGCGCTGTTCGATACGCAGTATTTT. This translates into CASSAYRALFDTQYF.

This clonotype showed up just a few times. The gene calls are TRBV6-1 and TRBJ2-2, with D tentatively TRBD1 (5 bases). V shed 7 bases and J shed 7 bases, with 13 bases lying between them. This CDR3 has 13 amino acids. Germline V gene sequence: CDR1 MNHNS, CDR2 SASEGT. CDR3 amino acids: CASIVGVDGELFF. The CDR3 DNA reads as TGTGCCAGCATAGTAGGGGTGGACGGGGAGCTGTTTTTT.

The V and J genes are TRBV9 and TRBJ1-2; 9 bases line up with TRBD1. The length of the CDR3 is 13 residues. V lost 0 bases, J lost 8 bases, and 2 bases stayed unmatched. Germline CDR1 SGDLS, CDR2 YYNGEE. The DNA of the CDR3 is TGTGCCAGCAGCGTAGAACAGGGGGCCGGCTACACCTTC. It codes for CASSVEQGAGYTF.

The V gene is TRBV5-6, the J gene TRBJ2-1; 8 bases line up with TRBD1. V dropped 2 bases and J dropped 8; count of bases not matched to a gene: 9. CDR1 is SGHDT, CDR2 YYEEEE, per germline. This CDR3 comprises 15 residues. CDR3 sequence reads: CASSFPDRENDEQFF. The CDR3 DNA follows: TGTGCCAGCAGCTTCCCGGACAGGGAAAACGATGAGCAGTTCTTC.

The chain is built from TRBV10-3 and TRBJ2-3; D possibly corresponds to TRBD1 (5 bases). Germline CDR1 is ENHRY and CDR2 is SYGVKD. Trimming cost V 5 bases and J 1 base, with 13 bases left between them. The CDR3 consists of 15 residues. The CDR3 sequence: CAISLSIQGTDTQYF. CDR3 in DNA: TGTGCCATCAGTCTATCTATACAGGGCACAGATACGCAGTATTTT.

The chain uses TRBV7-8 and TRBJ2-7; TRBD2 might be the D (7 bases). Germline CDR1 and CDR2: SGHVS and FQNEAQ. Between the trimmed V and J ends, which lost 1 base and 4 bases, there was a span of 17 bases. This CDR3 is built from 16 residues. CDR3 in amino acids: CASSLEGGAVNYEQYF. In DNA, the CDR3 is TGTGCCAGCAGCTTAGAGGGGGGGGCAGTCAATTACGAGCAGTACTTC.